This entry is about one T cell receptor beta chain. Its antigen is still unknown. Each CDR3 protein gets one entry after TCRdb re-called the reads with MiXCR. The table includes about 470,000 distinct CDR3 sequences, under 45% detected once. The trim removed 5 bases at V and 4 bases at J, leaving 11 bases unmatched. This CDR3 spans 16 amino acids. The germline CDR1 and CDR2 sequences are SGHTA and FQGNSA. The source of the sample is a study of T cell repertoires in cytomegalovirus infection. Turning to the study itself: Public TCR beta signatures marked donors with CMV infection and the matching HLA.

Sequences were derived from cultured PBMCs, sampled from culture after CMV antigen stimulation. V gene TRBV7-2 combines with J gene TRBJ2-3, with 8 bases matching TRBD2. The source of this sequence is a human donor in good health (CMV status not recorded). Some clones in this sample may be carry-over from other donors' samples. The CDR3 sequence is CASSPRMAGLADTQYF. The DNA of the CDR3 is TGTGCCAGCAGCCCACGCATGGCGGGACTAGCAGATACGCAGTATTTT. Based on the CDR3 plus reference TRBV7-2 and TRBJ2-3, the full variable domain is GAGVSQSPSNKVTEKGKDVELRCDPISGHTALYWYRQSLGQGLEFLIYFQGNSAPDKSGLPSDRFSAERTGGSVSTLTIQRTQQEDSAVYLCASSPRMAGLADTQYFGPGTRLTVL.